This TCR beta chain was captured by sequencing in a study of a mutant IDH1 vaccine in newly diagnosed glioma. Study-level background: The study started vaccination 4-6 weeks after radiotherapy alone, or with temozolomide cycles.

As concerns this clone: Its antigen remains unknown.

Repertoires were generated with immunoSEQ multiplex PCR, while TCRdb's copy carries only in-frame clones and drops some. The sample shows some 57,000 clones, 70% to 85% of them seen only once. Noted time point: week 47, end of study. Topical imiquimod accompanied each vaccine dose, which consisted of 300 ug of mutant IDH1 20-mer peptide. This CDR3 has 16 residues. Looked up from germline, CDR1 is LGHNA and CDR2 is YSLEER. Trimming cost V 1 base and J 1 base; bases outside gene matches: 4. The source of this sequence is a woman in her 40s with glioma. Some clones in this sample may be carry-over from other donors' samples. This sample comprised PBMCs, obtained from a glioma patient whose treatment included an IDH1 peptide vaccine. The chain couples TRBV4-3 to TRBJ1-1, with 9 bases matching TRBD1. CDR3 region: CASSQALQGANTEAFF. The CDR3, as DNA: TGCGCCAGCAGCCAAGCCTTACAGGGGGCGAACACTGAAGCTTTCTTT.